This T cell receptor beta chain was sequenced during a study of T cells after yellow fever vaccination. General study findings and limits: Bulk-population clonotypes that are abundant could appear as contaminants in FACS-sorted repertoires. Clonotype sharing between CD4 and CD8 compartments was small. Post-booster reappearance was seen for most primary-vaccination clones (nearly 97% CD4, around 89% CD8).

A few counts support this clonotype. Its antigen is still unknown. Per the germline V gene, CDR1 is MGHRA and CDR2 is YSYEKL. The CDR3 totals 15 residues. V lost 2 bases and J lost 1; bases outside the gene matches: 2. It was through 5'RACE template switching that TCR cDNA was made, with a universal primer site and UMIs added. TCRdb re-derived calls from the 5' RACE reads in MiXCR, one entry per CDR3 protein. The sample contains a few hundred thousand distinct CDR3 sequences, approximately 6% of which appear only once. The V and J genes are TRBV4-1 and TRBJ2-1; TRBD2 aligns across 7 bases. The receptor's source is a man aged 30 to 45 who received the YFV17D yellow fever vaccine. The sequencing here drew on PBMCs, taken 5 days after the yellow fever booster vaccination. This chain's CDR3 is CASSQLGLSYNEQFF. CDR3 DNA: TGCGCCAGCAGCCAACTGGGACTATCCTACAATGAGCAGTTCTTC.